The sample holds a few counts of the clone carrying this T cell receptor (beta chain). This entry is derived from a study of OX40 agonist ivuxolimab in advanced cancers. CDR3 length: 15 amino acids. The germline gives CDR1 ENHRY, CDR2 SYGVKD. V lost 5 bases to trimming and J lost 0 bases; unmatched junction nucleotides: 2. TCRdb keeps only in-frame clones here, not all; method: immunoSEQ multiplex PCR. The sample lists 86,000 or so clones, 92% seen once, with 2.5% to 3% in the top ten. The TCR comes from an adult with an advanced solid tumor such as melanoma, head and neck, liver or kidney cancer. The chain employs TRBV10-3 and TRBJ1-4, with TRBD1 identical over 8 bases. Sequencing was performed on CD4+ or CD8+ T cells sorted from blood, taken in a trial of the OX40 agonist ivuxolimab. DNA for the CDR3: TGTGCCATCAGTCAGGACAGGGCAACTAATGAAAAACTGTTTTTT. It encodes CAISQDRATNEKLFF.